This T cell receptor beta chain comes out of a study of response to subunit inactivated influenza vaccine. Study-level points and caveats: New T cells are recruited in small numbers by each seasonal influenza vaccination, according to the authors' suggestion.

TCRdb re-called the RT-PCR reads through MiXCR, storing one row per CDR3 protein. Among about 780,000 distinct CDR3 sequences listed, approximately 17% were seen once. The CDR3 covers 15 residues. V lost 7 bases, J lost 1 base, and 10 bases stayed unmatched. Per germline, CDR1 SQVTM and CDR2 ANQGSEA. This clonotype was seen ten or more times. What it recognizes is unknown. The chain recombines TRBV29-1 with TRBJ2-5, with TRBD2 matching over 9 bases. The receptor was isolated from a man between 45 and 60 years old who received an inactivated influenza vaccine. The starting material was PBMCs from blood, obtained 4 to 6 days after vaccination. In DNA form, the CDR3 reads TGCAGCGGCGGAACTAGCGGGCCTACCCAAGAGACCCAGTACTTC. Translating it yields CSGGTSGPTQETQYF.